These 16 T cell receptor beta chains were all obtained from the same sample, sequenced in a study of T cells after yellow fever vaccination. TCRdb ran MiXCR on the 5' RACE reads and lists one entry per CDR3 protein. This sample has more than 300,000 distinct CDR3 sequences, with 9.5% to 12% found just once. The sequences come from CD4+ T cells sorted from PBMCs, collected 45 days after the yellow fever booster vaccination. The receptors here all came from a man aged 18-30 years who received the YFV17D yellow fever vaccine.

This clonotype was detected ten times or more. The chain couples TRBV5-1 to TRBJ2-3, with 8 bases that match TRBD1. The CDR3 loop spans 15 amino acids. Trimming took 3 bases from V and 2 from J; bases not matched to a gene: 5. Germline loops: CDR1 SGHRS, CDR2 YFSETQ. CDR3 DNA: TGCGCCAGCAGCTCGGGACAGGTGATCACAGATACGCAGTATTTT. Protein product: CASSSGQVITDTQYF.

The table lists this clonotype with a few counts. The rearrangement joins TRBV7-9 to TRBJ1-3; D call uncertain. Germline CDR1 is SEHNR and CDR2 is FQNEAQ (reference sequence). Trimming stripped 8 bases from V and 0 bases from J, with 17 bases between. CDR3 length equals 16 residues. CDR3: CASLKWKVGSGNTIYF. Here the CDR3 DNA reads TGTGCCAGCCTTAAGTGGAAGGTGGGCTCTGGAAACACCATATATTTT. The entire variable domain, with the rest obtained from reference TRBV7-9 and TRBJ1-3, is as follows: DTGVSQNPRHKITKRGQNVTFRCDPISEHNRLYWYRQTLGQGPEFLTYFQNEAQLEKSRLLSDRFSAERPKGSFSTLEIQRTEQGDSAMYLCASLKWKVGSGNTIYFGEGSWLTVV.

This clonotype has ten or more counts. The chain joins TRBV15 to TRBJ2-5; no clear D gene. The CDR3 sequence is 13 residues long. V dropped 4 bases and J dropped 2 bases, with 8 bases sitting between them. From germline, CDR1 is LNHNV and CDR2 YYDKDF (reference sequence). The CDR3 sequence: CATSIRTQETQYF. The DNA for the CDR3 is TGTGCCACCAGCATCAGAACACAAGAGACCCAGTACTTC.

In its sample, this clonotype was seen a few times. The chain couples TRBV7-3 to TRBJ2-1, with D maybe TRBD2 (5 bases). The CDR3 loop spans 15 amino acids. Germline V lookup: CDR1 SGHTA, CDR2 FQGTGA. Trimming took 8 bases from V and 0 from J, leaving 14 bases between them. The CDR3, as DNA: TGTGCCAGCGGAAGCGGCGGTAGCTCCTACAATGAGCAGTTCTTC. This gives the protein CASGSGGSSYNEQFF. Variable domain in full (rest from reference TRBV7-3 and TRBJ2-1): GAGVSQTPSNKVTEKGKYVELRCDPISGHTALYWYRQSLGQGPEFLIYFQGTGAADDSGLPNDRFFAVRPEGSVSTLKIQRTERGDSAVYLCASGSGGSSYNEQFFGPGTRLTVL.

The table lists this clonotype with a few counts. The chain carries TRBV2 and TRBJ1-3, with 9 bases aligning to TRBD1. Germline CDR1 reads SNHLY; CDR2 reads FYNNEI. The junction had 7 bases not matched to a gene; V was cut back by 7 bases and J by 9 bases. The CDR3 runs 13 residues. The CDR3 coding sequence is TGTGCCAGCACCAGGGACAGGGCTGGCACCATATATTTT. It yields the protein CASTRDRAGTIYF.

This clonotype was observed a few times. The V gene is TRBV30, the J gene TRBJ1-1, with D possibly TRBD1 on 5 matching bases. CDR3 size: 12 residues. Germline CDR1 GTSNPN, CDR2 SVGIG (reference sequence). Trimming pared 7 bases from V and 3 bases from J, leaving 12 bases between. CDR3 bases: TGTGCCTCATCCCGGGGGTACACTGAAGCTTTCTTT. It yields the protein CASSRGYTEAFF.

The chain recombines TRBV18 with TRBJ1-5; the D gene is possibly TRBD1 (5 bases). V was trimmed by 3 bases and J by 5 bases, leaving 11 bases between them. There are 14 residues in the CDR3. Germline loops: CDR1 KGHSH, CDR2 LQKENI. CDR3: CASSPSGGDQPQHF. DNA of the CDR3: TGTGCCAGCTCACCTAGCGGGGGTGATCAGCCCCAGCATTTT.

This clonotype was observed at least ten times. The chain recombines TRBV4-2 with TRBJ2-3; D gene uncertain. CDR3 length equals 16 residues. CDR1 LGHNA and CDR2 YNFKEQ come from the germline V gene. V was pared by 4 bases and J by 5 bases, with 19 bases between. CDR3: CASSRRSTTLLDTQYF. CDR3 nucleotides: TGTGCCAGCAGCCGGCGATCAACTACCCTTCTAGATACGCAGTATTTT.

V and J are TRBV4-1 and TRBJ1-2; D is perhaps TRBD1 (5 bases). This CDR3 spans 15 amino acids. Deletions cut 3 bases from V and 2 bases from J, with 13 bases between. CDR1 is MGHRA, CDR2 YSYEKL, per germline. CDR3: CASSQGRLPNYGYTF. The CDR3 DNA sequence: TGCGCCAGCAGCCAGGGACGGCTCCCGAACTATGGCTACACCTTC.

This clonotype was observed a few times. The V call is TRBV12-3 or TRBV12-4, the J call TRBJ1-6; no clear D. Between the trimmed V and J ends, which lost 6 bases and 7 bases, there was a span of 16 bases. The CDR3 is 15 amino acids. CDR3 coding DNA: TGTGCCAGCAGCGGGGTAGGGTCTTGGAATTCACCCCTCCACTTT. Translating gives CASSGVGSWNSPLHF.

The gene calls are TRBV15 and TRBJ2-3; 10 bases fit TRBD1. Trimming took 4 bases from V and 6 from J; bases not matched to a gene: 13. Germline CDR1 LNHNV, CDR2 YYDKDF (reference sequence). This CDR3 comprises 17 residues. The CDR3 here is CATSTLPPGQGIDTQYF. The CDR3 DNA reads TGTGCCACCAGCACACTACCTCCGGGACAGGGGATCGATACGCAGTATTTT.

The chain has TRBV3-1 and TRBJ2-4; D possibly corresponds to TRBD1 (5 bases). Germline CDR1 reads LGHDT; CDR2 reads YNNKEL (reference sequence). The germline V and J ends were trimmed by 2 bases and 4 bases, with 9 bases remaining between them. There are 14 residues in the CDR3. The CDR3: CASSQQGSKNIQYF. The CDR3, as DNA: TGTGCCAGCAGCCAACAGGGAAGTAAAAACATTCAGTACTTC.

V and J are TRBV5-1 and TRBJ2-7; D unresolved. V lost 3 bases and J 2 bases, leaving 12 bases between the germline ends. This CDR3 region has 14 residues. Germline CDR1 SGHRS, CDR2 YFSETQ. CDR3 residues: CASSSTPGTYEQYF. The CDR3 coding sequence is TGCGCCAGCAGCTCGACCCCTGGCACCTACGAGCAGTACTTC.

This chain connects TRBV29-1 to TRBJ2-1; TRBD2 matches 10 bases. Germline CDR1 is SQVTM and CDR2 is ANQGSEA. The CDR3 runs 14 residues. Trimming at V came to 4 bases and at J to 7 bases, leaving 7 bases not matched to a gene. CDR3 sequence: CSVAKGLARNEQFF. The CDR3 nucleotides are TGCAGCGTTGCCAAGGGACTAGCGAGGAATGAGCAGTTCTTC.

The rearrangement links TRBV6-5 to TRBJ2-7, with TRBD1 matching over 8 bases. There are 16 residues in the CDR3. Trimming cost V 0 bases and J 3 bases; bases outside gene matches: 7. CDR1 is MNHEY, CDR2 SVGAGI, per germline. CDR3 sequence (DNA): TGTGCCAGCAGTTACTCGTCCGGACAGGGAGGCTACGAGCAGTACTTC. Translation gives CASSYSSGQGGYEQYF.

This clonotype was found a few times. This sequence joins TRBV7-2 and TRBJ1-1; D gene ambiguous. V lost 5 bases and J lost 1, with 14 bases in between. CDR1 is SGHTA and CDR2 is FQGNSA in the germline V gene. CDR3 size: 15 residues. The CDR3: CASSPGKASNTEAFF. DNA for the CDR3: TGTGCCAGCAGCCCGGGGAAGGCTTCGAACACTGAAGCTTTCTTT.